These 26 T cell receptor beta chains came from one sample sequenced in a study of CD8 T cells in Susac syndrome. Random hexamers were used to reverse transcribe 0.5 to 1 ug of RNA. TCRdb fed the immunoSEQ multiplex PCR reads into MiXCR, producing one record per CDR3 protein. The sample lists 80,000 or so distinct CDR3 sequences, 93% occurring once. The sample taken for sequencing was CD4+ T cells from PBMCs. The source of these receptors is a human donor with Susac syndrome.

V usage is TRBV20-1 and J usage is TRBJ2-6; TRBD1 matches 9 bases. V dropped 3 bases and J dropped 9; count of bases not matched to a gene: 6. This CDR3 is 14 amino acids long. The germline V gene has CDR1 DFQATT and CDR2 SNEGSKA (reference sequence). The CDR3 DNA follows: TGCAGTGCTAGGGGGGACAGGGTGGGCAACGTCCTGACTTTC. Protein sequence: CSARGDRVGNVLTF.

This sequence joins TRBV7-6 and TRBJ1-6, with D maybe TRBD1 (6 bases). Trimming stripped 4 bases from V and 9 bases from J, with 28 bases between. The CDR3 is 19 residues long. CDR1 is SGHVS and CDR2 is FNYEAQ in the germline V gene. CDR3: CASSSIIPPQGLDSSPLHF. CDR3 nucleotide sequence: TGTGCCAGCAGCTCCATCATACCGCCCCAGGGCCTGGACAGTTCACCCCTCCACTTT.

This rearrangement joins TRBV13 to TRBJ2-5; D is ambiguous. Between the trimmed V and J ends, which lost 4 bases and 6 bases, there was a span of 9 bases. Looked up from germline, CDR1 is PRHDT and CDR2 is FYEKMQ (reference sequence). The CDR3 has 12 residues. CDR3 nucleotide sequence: TGTGCCAGCAGCTCCACCCAGAAGACCCAGTACTTC. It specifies CASSSTQKTQYF.

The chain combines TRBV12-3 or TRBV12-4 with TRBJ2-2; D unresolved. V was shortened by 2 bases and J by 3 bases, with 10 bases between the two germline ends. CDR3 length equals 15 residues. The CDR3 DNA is TGTGCCAGCAGTTTAAGTCGGTCATACACCGGGGAGCTGTTTTTT. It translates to CASSLSRSYTGELFF.

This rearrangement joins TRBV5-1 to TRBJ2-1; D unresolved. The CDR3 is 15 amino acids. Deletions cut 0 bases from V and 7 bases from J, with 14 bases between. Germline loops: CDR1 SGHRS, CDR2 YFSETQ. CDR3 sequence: CASSLVGWSFNEQFF. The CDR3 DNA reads TGCGCCAGCAGCTTGGTGGGTTGGTCGTTTAATGAGCAGTTCTTC.

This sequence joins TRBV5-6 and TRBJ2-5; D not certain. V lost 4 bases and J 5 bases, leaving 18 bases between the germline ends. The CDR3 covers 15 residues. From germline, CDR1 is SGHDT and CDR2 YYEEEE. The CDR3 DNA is TGTGCCAGCAGCCCACTTCCATCCACGCGTGAGACCCAGTACTTC. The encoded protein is CASSPLPSTRETQYF.

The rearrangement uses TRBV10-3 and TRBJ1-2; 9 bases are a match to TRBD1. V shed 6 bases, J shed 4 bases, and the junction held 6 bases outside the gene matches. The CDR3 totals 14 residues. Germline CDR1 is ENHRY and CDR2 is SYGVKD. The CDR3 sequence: CAIREGTGPYGYTF. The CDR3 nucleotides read TGTGCCATCAGGGAGGGGACAGGGCCCTATGGCTACACCTTC.

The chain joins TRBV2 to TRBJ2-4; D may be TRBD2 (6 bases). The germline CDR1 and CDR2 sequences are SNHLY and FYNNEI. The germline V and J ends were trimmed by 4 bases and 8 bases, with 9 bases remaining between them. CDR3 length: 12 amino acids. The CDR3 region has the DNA TGTGCCAGCAGTGTTATAGCGGACATTCAGTACTTC. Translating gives CASSVIADIQYF.

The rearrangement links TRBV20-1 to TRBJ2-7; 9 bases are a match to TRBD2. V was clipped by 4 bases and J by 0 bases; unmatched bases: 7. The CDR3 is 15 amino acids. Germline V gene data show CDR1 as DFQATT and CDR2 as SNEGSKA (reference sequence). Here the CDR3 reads CSATRSGGISYEQYF. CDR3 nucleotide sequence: TGCAGTGCTACCAGAAGCGGGGGGATCTCCTACGAGCAGTACTTC.

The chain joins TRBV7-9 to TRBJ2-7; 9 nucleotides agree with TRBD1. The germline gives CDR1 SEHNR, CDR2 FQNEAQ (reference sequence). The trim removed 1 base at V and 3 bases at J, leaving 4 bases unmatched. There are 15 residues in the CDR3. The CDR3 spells CASSLEGQGVYEQYF. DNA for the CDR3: TGTGCCAGCAGCTTAGAGGGACAGGGAGTCTACGAGCAGTACTTC.

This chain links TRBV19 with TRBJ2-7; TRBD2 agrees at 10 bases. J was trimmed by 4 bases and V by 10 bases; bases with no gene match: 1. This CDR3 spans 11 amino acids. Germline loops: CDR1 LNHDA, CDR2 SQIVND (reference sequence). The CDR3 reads CATSGGYEQYF. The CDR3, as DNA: TGTGCCACTAGCGGGGGTTACGAGCAGTACTTC.

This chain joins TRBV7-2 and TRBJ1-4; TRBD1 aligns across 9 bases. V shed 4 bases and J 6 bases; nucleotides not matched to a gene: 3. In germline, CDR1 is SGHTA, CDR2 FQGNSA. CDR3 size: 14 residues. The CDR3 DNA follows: TGTGCCAGCAGCTCCCGGGACAGGGATGAAAAACTGTTTTTT. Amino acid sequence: CASSSRDRDEKLFF.

CDR3 DNA sequence: TGTGCCAGCAGCCGAGAAAGACTAGCGGGCCATGAGCAGTTCTTC. Translated, it gives CASSRERLAGHEQFF. This chain joins TRBV14 and TRBJ2-1, with 10 positions matching TRBD2. Trimming cost V 4 bases and J 8 bases; bases outside gene matches: 8. The CDR3 has 15 residues. CDR1 is SGHDN and CDR2 is FVKESK in the germline V gene.

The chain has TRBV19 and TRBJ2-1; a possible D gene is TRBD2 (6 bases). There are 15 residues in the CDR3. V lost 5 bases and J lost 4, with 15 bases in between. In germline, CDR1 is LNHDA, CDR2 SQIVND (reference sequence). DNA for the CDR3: TGTGCCAGTAGTCTCACCGGGACTTCATACAATGAGCAGTTCTTC. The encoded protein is CASSLTGTSYNEQFF. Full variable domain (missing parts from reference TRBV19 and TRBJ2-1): DGGITQSPKYLFRKEGQNVTLSCEQNLNHDAMYWYRQDPGQGLRLIYYSQIVNDFQKGDIAEGYSVSREKKESFPLTVTSAQKNPTAFYLCASSLTGTSYNEQFFGPGTRLTVL.

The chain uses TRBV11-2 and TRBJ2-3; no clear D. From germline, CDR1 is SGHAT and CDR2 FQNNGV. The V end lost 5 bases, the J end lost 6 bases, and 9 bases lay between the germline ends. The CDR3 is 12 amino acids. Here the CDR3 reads CASSPALDTQYF. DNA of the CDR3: TGTGCCAGCAGCCCCGCCCTCGATACGCAGTATTTT.

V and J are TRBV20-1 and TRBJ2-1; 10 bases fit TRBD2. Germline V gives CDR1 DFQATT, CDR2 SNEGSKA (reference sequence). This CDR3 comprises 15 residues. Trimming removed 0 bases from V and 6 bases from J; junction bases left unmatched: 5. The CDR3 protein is CSARDRASGSNEQFF. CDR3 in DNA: TGCAGTGCTAGAGATCGGGCTAGCGGGAGCAATGAGCAGTTCTTC.

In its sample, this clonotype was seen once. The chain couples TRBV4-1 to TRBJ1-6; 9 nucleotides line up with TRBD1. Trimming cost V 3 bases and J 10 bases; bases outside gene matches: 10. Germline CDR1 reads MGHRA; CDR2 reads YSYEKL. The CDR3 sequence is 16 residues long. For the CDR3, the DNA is TGCGCCAGCAGCCAGGCCACCGGACAGGGGTACTCACCCCTCCACTTT. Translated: CASSQATGQGYSPLHF.

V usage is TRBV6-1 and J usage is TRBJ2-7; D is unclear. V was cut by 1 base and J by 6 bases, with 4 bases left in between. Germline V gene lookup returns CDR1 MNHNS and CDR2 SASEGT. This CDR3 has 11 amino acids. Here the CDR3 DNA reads TGTGCCAGCAGTGAAGAACTCGAGCAGTACTTC. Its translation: CASSEELEQYF.

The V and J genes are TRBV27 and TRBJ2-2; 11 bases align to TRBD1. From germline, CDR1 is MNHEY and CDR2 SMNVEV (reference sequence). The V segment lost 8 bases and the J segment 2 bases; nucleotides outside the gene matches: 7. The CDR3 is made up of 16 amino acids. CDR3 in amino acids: CASWTGGLINTGELFF. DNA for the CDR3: TGTGCCAGCTGGACAGGGGGCCTGATTAACACCGGGGAGCTGTTTTTT.

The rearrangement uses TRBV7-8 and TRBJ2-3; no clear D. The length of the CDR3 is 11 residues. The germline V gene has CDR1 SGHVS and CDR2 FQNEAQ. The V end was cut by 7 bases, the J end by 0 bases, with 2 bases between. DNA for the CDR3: TGTGCCAGCAAAAGCACAGATACGCAGTATTTT. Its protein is CASKSTDTQYF.

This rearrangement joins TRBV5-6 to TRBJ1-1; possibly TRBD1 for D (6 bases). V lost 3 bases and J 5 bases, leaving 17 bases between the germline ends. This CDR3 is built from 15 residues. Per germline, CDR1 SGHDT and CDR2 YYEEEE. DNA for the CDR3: TGTGCCAGCAGCTCCTACTCGAGAGGGGGGACTGAAGCTTTCTTT. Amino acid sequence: CASSSYSRGGTEAFF.

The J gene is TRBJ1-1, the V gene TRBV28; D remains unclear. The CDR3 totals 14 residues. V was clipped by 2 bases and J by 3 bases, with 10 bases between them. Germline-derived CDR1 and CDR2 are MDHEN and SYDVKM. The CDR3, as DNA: TGTGCCAGCAGTTTAGAAGGGTTGGACACTGAAGCTTTCTTT. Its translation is CASSLEGLDTEAFF.

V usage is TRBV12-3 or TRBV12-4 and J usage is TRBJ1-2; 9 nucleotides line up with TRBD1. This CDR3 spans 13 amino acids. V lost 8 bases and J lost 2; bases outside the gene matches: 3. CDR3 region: CASGGTGNYGYTF. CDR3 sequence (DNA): TGTGCCAGCGGCGGGACAGGGAACTATGGCTACACCTTC.

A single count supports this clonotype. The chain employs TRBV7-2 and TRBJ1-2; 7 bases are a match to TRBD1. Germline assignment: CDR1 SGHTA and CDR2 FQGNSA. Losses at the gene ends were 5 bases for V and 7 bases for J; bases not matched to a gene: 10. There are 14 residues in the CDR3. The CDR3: CASSPGQVSGGYTF. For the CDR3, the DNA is TGTGCCAGCAGCCCCGGACAGGTATCGGGTGGCTACACCTTC.

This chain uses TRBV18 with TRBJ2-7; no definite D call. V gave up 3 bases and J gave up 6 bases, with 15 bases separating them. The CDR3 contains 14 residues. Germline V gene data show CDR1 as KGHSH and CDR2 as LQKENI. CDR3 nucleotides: TGTGCCAGCTCACCGAGTAAGTCCGGCCGCGAGCAGTACTTC. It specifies CASSPSKSGREQYF.

CDR3 nucleotides: TGTGCCAGCAGCGTAGATCAACTAGCATTTGAGCAGTTCTTC. Amino acids: CASSVDQLAFEQFF. This sequence joins TRBV9 and TRBJ2-1; TRBD2 might be the D (6 bases). The CDR3 is made up of 14 amino acids. V lost 0 bases, J lost 9 bases, and 13 bases lay in between. The germline gives CDR1 SGDLS, CDR2 YYNGEE.